This section outlines one T cell receptor beta chain sequence together with its context. These data are taken from a study of blood T cell repertoires in COVID-19. V shed 5 bases and J 6 bases; nucleotides not matched to a gene: 7. The CDR3 runs to 16 residues. Germline V CDR1 and CDR2: MGHRA, YSYEKL. This table comes from immunoSEQ multiplex PCR, and its TCRdb copy is limited to in-frame clones, with some not included. The repertoire has 300,000 or so clones, about 87% of them found once; the top ten carry about 7%. Sequenced material: peripheral blood. The chain uses TRBV4-1 and TRBJ2-3; 14 bases line up with TRBD2. The receptor comes from a woman aged 30 to 39 who had recovered from COVID-19. CDR3 sequence reads: CASSWGLAGVSDTQYF. The CDR3 coding sequence is TGCGCCAGCAGCTGGGGACTAGCGGGGGTATCGGATACGCAGTATTTT.